This TCR beta chain was profiled in a study of technical replicates of blood from a few donors. Produced via immunoSEQ multiplex PCR; TCRdb's table is partial and in-frame only. This sample yields nearly 80,000 clones, of which 95% to 98% are seen a single time; under 0.35% belongs to the top ten. The sequence came from a human donor in good health. Sequencing input: T cells isolated from PBMCs.

The CDR3 here is CASAGTGDYEQYF. CDR3 coding DNA: TGTGCCAGCGCCGGGACAGGGGACTACGAGCAGTACTTC. The V and J genes are TRBV7-8 and TRBJ2-7; 10 bases agree with TRBD1. CDR3 length: 13 amino acids. J was trimmed by 3 bases and V by 8 bases; bases with no gene match: 4. The germline V gene has CDR1 SGHVS and CDR2 FQNEAQ.